There are a few counts of the clone carrying this T cell receptor (beta chain). Per germline, CDR1 KGHSH and CDR2 LQKENI. This CDR3 has 16 residues. Trimming cost V 6 bases and J 3 bases; bases outside gene matches: 10. MiXCR, applied by TCRdb to the 5' RACE reads, yields one record per CDR3 protein. This sample has tens of thousands of distinct CDR3 sequences, with roughly 12% found just once. The sample is drawn from a study of early T cells in non-severe SARS-CoV-2 infection. This clonotype originated in an adult who was a healthcare worker with PCR-confirmed SARS-CoV-2 infection or an uninfected control (not recorded which). The chain is built from TRBV18 and TRBJ1-5; 8 nucleotides line up with TRBD1. The sequenced material came from whole blood. The CDR3 DNA sequence: TGTGCCAGCTCTAAGACAGGGGATGTTTCCAATCAGCCCCAGCATTTT. This sequence encodes CASSKTGDVSNQPQHF.